One sample yielded the 9 T cell receptor beta chains listed below, sequenced in a study of CD8+CD57+ T cells in acquired aplastic anemia. Those patients picked for sequencing had displayed CD8+CD57+ cell expansion on flow cytometry. Genomic DNA provided the template from which TCR beta VDJ and CDR3 profiles were obtained. TCRdb independently ran MiXCR on the reads; one entry per CDR3 protein. The sample holds roughly 170,000 distinct CDR3 sequences; approximately 48% are singletons and the top ten take over 10%. Specimen: sorted CD4+, CD8+, or CD8+CD57+ T cells (not recorded which) from PBMCs. Receptor source: a human donor with aplastic anemia.

The V call is TRBV24-1, the J call TRBJ2-2; D is uncertain. The germline gives CDR1 KGHDR, CDR2 SFDVKD. This CDR3 is 14 amino acids long. Trimming left V 4 bases short and J 0 bases short, with 5 bases between. CDR3 nucleotide sequence: TGTGCCACCAGTGAAACAGCGAACACCGGGGAGCTGTTTTTT. This encodes CATSETANTGELFF.

This clonotype has at least ten counts. The rearrangement uses TRBV5-4 and TRBJ2-3, with TRBD2 as a possible D gene (7 bases). The CDR3 is made up of 13 amino acids. Germline CDR1 is SGHNT and CDR2 is YYREEE (reference sequence). In nucleotides, the CDR3 is TGTGCTACCGGGGGGCGCCCCACAGATACGCAGTATTTT. Amino acid sequence: CATGGRPTDTQYF.

This clonotype has a handful of counts. A much larger clone differs from this one at a single base, so this may be a read error. V and J are TRBV29-1 and TRBJ2-7, with D unresolved. The CDR3 length is 15 residues. Per germline, CDR1 SQVTM and CDR2 ANQGSEA. CDR3 DNA: TGCAGTGGTTTTTCCGCGAGCCATAGCTCCTACGAGCAGTACTTC. Translating it yields CSGFSASHSSYEQYF.

The chain recombines TRBV7-6 with TRBJ2-7, with 10 bases matching TRBD2. The length of the CDR3 is 16 residues. V lost 3 bases to trimming and J lost 3 bases; unmatched junction nucleotides: 8. Germline CDR1 is SGHVS and CDR2 is FNYEAQ. This CDR3 is CASSLHGTSAYYEQYF. CDR3 nucleotides: TGTGCCAGCAGCTTGCACGGGACTAGCGCTTACTACGAGCAGTACTTC.

The V gene is TRBV7-9, the J gene TRBJ1-2; tentatively, D is TRBD1 (6 bases). Trimming shortened V by 8 bases and J by 6 bases, and 13 bases separated the two germline ends. The CDR3 covers 12 residues. CDR1 is SEHNR and CDR2 is FQNEAQ in the germline V gene (reference sequence). The CDR3 is CASSRGGDGYTF. The CDR3 region has the DNA TGTGCCAGCTCGCGAGGGGGAGATGGCTACACCTTC.

The chain carries TRBV20-1 and TRBJ1-2; TRBD1 matches 7 bases. This CDR3 has 13 amino acids. Germline V gene lookup returns CDR1 DFQATT and CDR2 SNEGSKA (reference sequence). The V gene end was trimmed by 1 base and the J gene end by 1 base; junction bases not matched to a gene: 0. CDR3 sequence (DNA): TGCAGTGCTAGAGGACAGGGTAACTATGGCTACACCTTC. Amino acids: CSARGQGNYGYTF.

V is TRBV20-1 and J is TRBJ1-1, with D possibly matching TRBD1 (5 bases). This CDR3 contains 14 residues. Trimming took off 3 bases at V and 0 bases at J, with 11 bases between the two ends. Germline lookup yields CDR1 DFQATT and CDR2 SNEGSKA (reference sequence). The CDR3 loop is CSARWDRVNTEAFF. The CDR3 DNA reads TGCAGTGCTAGGTGGGACCGAGTGAACACTGAAGCTTTCTTT.

This clonotype showed up just a few times. The chain uses TRBV10-3 and TRBJ1-1; D ambiguous. This CDR3 is built from 13 residues. Per germline, CDR1 ENHRY and CDR2 SYGVKD. V was trimmed by 2 bases and J by 1 base, leaving 5 bases between them. The CDR3 loop is CAISEKTNTEAFF. The CDR3 DNA is TGTGCCATCAGTGAGAAAACGAACACTGAAGCTTTCTTT.

Of note for this clonotype: A read error may explain this, as a much larger clone is one base away. The missing conserved phenylalanine or tryptophan at the end of this CDR3 makes a read error likely. The chain is built from TRBV14 and TRBJ2-3; weak D call: TRBD2 (7 bases). Between the trimmed V and J ends, which lost 2 bases and 0 bases, there was a span of 12 bases. CDR3 length: 16 residues. Looked up from germline, CDR1 is SGHDN and CDR2 is FVKESK. The CDR3 DNA reads TGTGCCAGCAGCCAATCGCGGGGGCCCAGCACAGATACGCAGTATCTT. Its protein is CASSQSRGPSTDTQYL.